This T cell receptor beta chain was documented in a study of PD-1 blockade in classical Hodgkin lymphoma. Overall study: The patients were dosed with nivolumab 3 mg/kg, infused intravenously every 2 weeks.

The assay was immunoSEQ multiplex PCR, and TCRdb's table has in-frame clones only and misses some. The sample carries tens of thousands of clones, over 85% recorded once. Described time point: cycle 4 day 1 (C4D1), after more than 5 weeks of nivolumab. Every patient had relapsed following autologous stem cell transplantation, and cohorts differed in brentuximab vedotin exposure. Responses achieved at best were complete response, partial response or progressive disease. With respect to this clone: What it binds is unknown.

This CDR3 has 15 residues. In germline, CDR1 is SNHLY, CDR2 FYNNEI. Trimming removed 7 bases at V and 7 bases at J, with 19 bases between. Study-wide points: It was among complete responders that baseline diversity resembled that of newly diagnosed patients.

The receptor was isolated from a human donor with classical Hodgkin lymphoma. The material sequenced was peripheral blood mononuclear cells (PBMCs), taken before the fourth cycle of nivolumab. J is TRBJ1-4 and V is TRBV2, with TRBD1 as a possible D gene (5 bases). The CDR3 reads CASITQGSVGEKLFF. The CDR3 DNA is TGTGCCAGCATCACCCAGGGTTCGGTGGGTGAAAAACTGTTTTTT.